A selection of T cell receptor beta chains follows, all from one sample in a study of tumor and adjacent non-tumor tissue in lung cancer. MiXCR, run by TCRdb on the multiplex PCR reads, gives a single entry per CDR3 protein. The sample records about 100,000 distinct CDR3 sequences, approximately 60% being singletons. Sequences were obtained from distant non-tumor lung tissue. Source of these receptors: a man aged 25 to 45 with non-small cell lung cancer. Both conserved end residues are part of each CDR3. A D gene is named only where the DNA matches it firmly. A row's size may be missing; if present it is once, few, many or a size class.

>TRBJ1-5|TRBV5-1|TRBD1|-|14
CASSPGQDDQPQHF
TGCGCCAGCAGCCCCGGACAGGATGATCAGCCCCAGCATTTT
>TRBJ1-6|TRBV11-2|-|-|15
CISSLVGDSYLPLHF
TGTATCAGCAGCCTAGTGGGCGACAGCTATTTACCCCTCCACTTT
>TRBJ1-1|TRBV20-1|-|-|14
CSVRRWDGDTEAFF
TGCAGTGTTAGACGGTGGGATGGGGACACTGAAGCTTTCTTT
>TRBJ2-2|TRBV20-1|TRBD1|-|15
CSVALQGADTGELFF
TGCAGTGTCGCTCTACAGGGGGCTGACACTGGGGAGCTGTTTTTT
>TRBJ2-1|TRBV11-2|-|-|15
CASSSQPEDYNDQFF
TGTGCCAGCAGCTCCCAGCCCGAGGATTACAATGACCAGTTCTTC
>TRBJ1-2|TRBV11-2|TRBD1|-|19
CASSLVYPGQGAGGYGYTF
TGTGCCAGCAGCTTAGTGTATCCGGGACAGGGTGCCGGAGGCTATGGCTACACCTTC
>TRBJ1-4|TRBV11-2|-|-|16
CASSPPGSGANEGLFF
TGTGCCAGCAGCCCCCCCGGCTCGGGGGCAAATGAAGGACTGTTTTTT
>TRBJ1-5|TRBV29-1|-|many|12
CSVGRSLEAQHF
TGCAGCGTTGGCAGGTCCCTTGAGGCCCAGCATTTT
>TRBJ1-1|TRBV11-2|-|-|13
CTSSPPDNTEVFF
TGTACCAGCAGCCCACCTGATAACACTGAAGTTTTCTTT
>TRBJ1-6|TRBV20-1|TRBD1|-|13
CSARGTGSLPLYF
TGCAGTGCTAGGGGGACAGGGAGCTTACCCCTCTACTTT
>TRBJ2-1|TRBV11-2|-|-|17
CASSLDWRWGLGDEQLF
TGTGCCAGCAGCCTAGATTGGCGCTGGGGGCTTGGGGATGAGCAATTGTTC
>TRBJ1-4|TRBV11-2|-|-|18
CASSFRDTYYSTNEKLFF
TGTGCCAGCAGCTTCCGGGACACCTATTACTCAACTAATGAAAAACTGTTTTTT
>TRBJ2-7|TRBV28|-|many|12
CASSLLGSEQYF
TGTGCCAGCAGTTTATTGGGGTCCGAGCAGTACTTC
>TRBJ2-1|TRBV6-2/TRBV6-3|-|-|14
CVSSRWQTHNEQFF
TGTGTCAGCAGCCGATGGCAGACACACAATGAGCAGTTCTTC
>TRBJ1-5|TRBV4-1|-|-|15
CASSRDMGSNQPQHF
TGCGCCAGCAGCCGAGATATGGGTAGCAATCAGCCCCAGCATTTT
>TRBJ1-2|TRBV11-3|-|-|15
CADSSSPGGTYGYNF
TGTGCCGACAGCTCGAGCCCGGGGGGGACCTATGGCTACAACTTC
>TRBJ2-5|TRBV20-1|-|-|15
CSAQEDSRLQETRYF
TGCAGTGCTCAAGAGGATAGCAGGTTGCAAGAGACCCGGTACTTC
>TRBJ1-1|TRBV5-6|-|-|15
CASSLDRIGDTEAFF
TGTGCCAGCAGCTTGGATAGGATAGGGGACACTGAAGCTTTCTTT
>TRBJ2-3|TRBV11-3|-|-|15
CVSSLDLPGPDTQYF
TGTGTCAGCAGCTTAGATCTGCCGGGCCCAGATACGCAGTATTTT
>TRBJ2-6|TRBV6-4|TRBD1|-|16
CASSGTGGAGANVLTF
TGTGCCAGCAGTGGGACAGGGGGCGCTGGGGCCAACGTCCTGACTTTC
>TRBJ1-1|TRBV20-1|-|-|14
CSVGAGGALTEAFF
TGCAGTGTTGGTGCGGGGGGCGCGCTCACTGAAGCTTTCTTT
>TRBJ2-1|TRBV6-5|TRBD1|-|14
CASSFWQGDNKQFF
TGTGCCAGCAGTTTCTGGCAGGGGGACAATAAGCAGTTCTTC
>TRBJ1-5|TRBV20-1|-|few|14
CSADRDIGNQPQHF
TGCAGTGCAGACCGGGACATCGGGAATCAGCCCCAGCATTTT
>TRBJ2-7|TRBV4-2|-|once|15
CASSPVPESDYEQYF
TGTGCCAGTAGCCCCGTCCCGGAGTCGGACTACGAGCAGTACTTC
>TRBJ1-5|TRBV20-1|TRBD1|few|15
CSAREGTGQGQPQHF
TGCAGTGCTAGGGAGGGGACAGGTCAAGGGCAGCCCCAGCATTTT
>TRBJ2-6|TRBV6-5|TRBD1|once|18
CASSYQGQGAPGANVLTF
TGTGCCAGCAGTTATCAAGGACAGGGGGCCCCCGGGGCCAACGTCCTGACTTTC
>TRBJ2-2|TRBV6-1|-|many|14
CASSEQGWTGELFF
TGTGCCAGCAGTGAACAGGGCTGGACCGGGGAGCTGTTTTTT
>TRBJ2-3|TRBV7-2|TRBD2|-|16
CASSSRLAGLTDTQYF
TGTGCCAGCAGCTCCCGACTAGCGGGCCTCACAGATACGCAGTATTTT
>TRBJ1-3|TRBV29-1|-|many|16
CSVGIGGGASGNTIYF
TGCAGCGTTGGTATTGGAGGGGGAGCCTCTGGAAACACCATATATTTT
>TRBJ2-3|TRBV4-1|TRBD1|-|14
CASSPGQGADAQYF
TGCGCCAGCAGCCCGGGACAGGGGGCGGATGCGCAGTATTTT
>TRBJ1-1|TRBV7-2|TRBD1|-|16
CASSFGDRGLFAEAIF
TGTGCCAGCAGCTTCGGAGACAGGGGGCTTTTCGCTGAAGCTATCTTT
>TRBJ2-2|TRBV12-3/TRBV12-4|-|many|11
CASTTFGELFF
TGTGCCAGCACTACATTCGGGGAGCTGTTTTTT
>TRBJ2-7|TRBV6-6|-|once|15
CASGYSWQGAYEQYF
TGTGCTAGCGGTTACTCTTGGCAGGGCGCCTACGAGCAGTACTTC
>TRBJ2-7|TRBV29-1|-|-|10
CRVTQHEQYF
TGCAGGGTAACTCAGCACGAGCAGTACTTC
>TRBJ2-7|TRBV29-1|-|-|12
CSVAPSRREQYF
TGCAGCGTGGCCCCGAGCCGCCGCGAGCAGTACTTC
>TRBJ2-7|TRBV20-1|-|-|15
CSARKGPGAIYEEYF
TGCAGTGCTAGGAAGGGACCCGGGGCGATCTACGAAGAGTACTTC
>TRBJ1-1|TRBV4-2|-|-|16
CAGSQDPGGGGTEAFF
TGTGCCGGCAGCCAAGATCCGGGGGGCGGGGGCACTGAAGCTTTCTTT
>TRBJ2-7|TRBV20-1|TRBD1|many|15
CSASGTGGHINEQYF
TGCAGTGCTAGTGGGACAGGGGGCCATATAAACGAGCAGTACTTC
>TRBJ1-2|TRBV6-5|TRBD1|many|16
CASSYLGQGDNYGYTF
TGTGCCAGCAGTTACCTGGGACAGGGGGATAACTATGGCTACACCTTC
>TRBJ2-7|TRBV11-2|-|many|16
CASSSRGVPPPYEQYF
TGTGCCAGCAGCTCGCGCGGGGTTCCGCCTCCCTACGAGCAGTACTTC